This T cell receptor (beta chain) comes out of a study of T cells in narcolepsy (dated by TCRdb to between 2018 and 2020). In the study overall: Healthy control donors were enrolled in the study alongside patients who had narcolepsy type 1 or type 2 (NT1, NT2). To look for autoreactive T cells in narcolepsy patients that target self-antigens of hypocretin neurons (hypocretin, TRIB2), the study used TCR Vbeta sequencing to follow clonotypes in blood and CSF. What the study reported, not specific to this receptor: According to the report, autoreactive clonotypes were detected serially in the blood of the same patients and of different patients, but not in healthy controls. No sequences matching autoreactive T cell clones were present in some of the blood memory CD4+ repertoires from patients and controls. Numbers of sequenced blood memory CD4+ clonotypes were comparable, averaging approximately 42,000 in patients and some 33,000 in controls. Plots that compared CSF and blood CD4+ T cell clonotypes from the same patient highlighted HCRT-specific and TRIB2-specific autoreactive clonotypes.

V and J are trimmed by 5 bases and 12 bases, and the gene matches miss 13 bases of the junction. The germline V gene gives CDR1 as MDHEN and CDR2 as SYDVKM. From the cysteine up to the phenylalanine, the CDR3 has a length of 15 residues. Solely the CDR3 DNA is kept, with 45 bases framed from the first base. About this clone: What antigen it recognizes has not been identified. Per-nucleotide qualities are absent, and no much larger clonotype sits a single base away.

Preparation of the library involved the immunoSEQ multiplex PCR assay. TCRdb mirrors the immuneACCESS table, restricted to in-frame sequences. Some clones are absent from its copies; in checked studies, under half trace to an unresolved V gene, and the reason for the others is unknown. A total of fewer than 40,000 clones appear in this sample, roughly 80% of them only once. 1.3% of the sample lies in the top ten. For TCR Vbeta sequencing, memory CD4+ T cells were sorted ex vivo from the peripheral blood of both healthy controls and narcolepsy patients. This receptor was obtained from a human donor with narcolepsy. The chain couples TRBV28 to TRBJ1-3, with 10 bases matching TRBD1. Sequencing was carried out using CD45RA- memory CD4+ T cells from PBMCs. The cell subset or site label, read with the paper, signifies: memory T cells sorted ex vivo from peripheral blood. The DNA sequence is TGTGCCAGCAGTCCCCCCGGGACAGGGGCTTTTGTCATATATTTT. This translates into CASSPPGTGAFVIYF.